Listed here are 32 T cell receptor beta chains from one sample, sequenced in a study of PD-1 blockade in classical Hodgkin lymphoma. Clones were read by immunoSEQ multiplex PCR, and TCRdb kept only the in-frame ones, dropping some. The sample lists roughly 81,000 clones, nearly 95% occurring once. Each of the patients experienced relapse following autologous stem cell transplantation, and their brentuximab vedotin exposure differed. The material was peripheral blood mononuclear cells (PBMCs), obtained before the second cycle of nivolumab. The receptors were gathered from a human donor with classical Hodgkin lymphoma.

The V call is TRBV28, the J call TRBJ2-7; no definite D call. CDR1 and CDR2 (germline): MDHEN, SYDVKM. Trimming left V 6 bases short and J 4 bases short, with 10 bases between. The CDR3 has 12 residues. The CDR3 region has the DNA TGTGCCAGCAGCCTCGACGGGTACGAGCAGTACTTC. This codes for CASSLDGYEQYF.

The chain recombines TRBV5-4 with TRBJ2-7; a weak D match, TRBD1 (5 bases). CDR1 and CDR2 from the germline V gene are SGHNT and YYREEE (reference sequence). This CDR3 contains 13 residues. V was trimmed by 0 bases and J by 2 bases, leaving 6 bases between them. This chain's CDR3 is CASSLARAYEQYF. In DNA, the CDR3 is TGTGCCAGCAGCTTGGCCAGGGCCTACGAGCAGTACTTC.

This chain links TRBV4-1 with TRBJ2-2; 14 bases line up with TRBD2. Germline CDR1 reads MGHRA; CDR2 reads YSYEKL. V was pared by 4 bases and J by 4 bases, with 8 bases of the junction left unmatched. The CDR3 runs 18 residues. CDR3 bases: TGCGCCAGCAGCCTCACCCCGGGGACTAGCGGGAGCACCGGGGAGCTGTTTTTT. Protein: CASSLTPGTSGSTGELFF.

This chain uses TRBV27 with TRBJ2-7; D call uncertain. The CDR3 length is 13 residues. CDR1 is MNHEY and CDR2 is SMNVEV in the germline V gene (reference sequence). V was shortened by 5 bases and J by 5 bases, with 13 bases between the two germline ends. Here the CDR3 DNA reads TGTGCCAGCAGTCAAAAGGGCCTAAACGAGCAGTACTTC. Translation gives CASSQKGLNEQYF.

This chain joins TRBV4-2 and TRBJ2-7, with 7 bases aligning to TRBD1. The germline V gene encodes CDR1 LGHNA and CDR2 YNFKEQ. This CDR3 region has 15 residues. J gave up 0 bases and V 3 bases, and 5 bases lay outside the gene matches. The CDR3 DNA reads TGTGCCAGCAGCCAGACGGGACAGACCTCCTACGAGCAGTACTTC. Its translation: CASSQTGQTSYEQYF.

The CDR3 protein is CASRTARYNEQFF. The CDR3 DNA is TGTGCCAGTCGGACAGCCCGATACAATGAGCAGTTCTTC. J is TRBJ2-1 and V is TRBV27, with a tentative D call TRBD1 (6 bases). The CDR3 covers 13 residues. With 9 bases removed from V and 4 bases from J, the gap between germline ends came to 13 bases. Germline V gene lookup returns CDR1 MNHEY and CDR2 SMNVEV (reference sequence).

The genes are TRBV7-9 and TRBJ2-5, with 7 bases aligning to TRBD2. The length of the CDR3 is 16 residues. After removal of 4 bases from V and 2 bases from J, the junction contained 10 bases not matched to a gene. Germline CDR1 and CDR2: SEHNR and FQNEAQ (reference sequence). CDR3 in amino acids: CASSSPWGGLQETQYF. The CDR3 DNA reads as TGTGCCAGCAGCTCCCCATGGGGAGGGCTTCAAGAGACCCAGTACTTC. Full variable domain (rest looked up from reference TRBV7-9 and TRBJ2-5): DTGVSQNPRHKITKRGQNVTFRCDPISEHNRLYWYRQTLGQGPEFLTYFQNEAQLEKSRLLSDRFSAERPKGSFSTLEIQRTEQGDSAMYLCASSSPWGGLQETQYFGPGTRLLVL.

J is TRBJ2-7 and V is TRBV7-9, with a tentative D call TRBD1 (6 bases). CDR1 is SEHNR, CDR2 FQNEAQ, per germline (reference sequence). The CDR3 has 13 residues. The CDR3 DNA sequence: TGTGTAGTGGAGGACAGAACCACCTACGAGCAGTACTTC. It codes for CVVEDRTTYEQYF.

This chain joins TRBV11-2 and TRBJ2-5; TRBD2 might be the D (6 bases). This CDR3 has 15 residues. Germline values: CDR1 SGHAT, CDR2 FQNNGV. Trimming removed 4 bases at V and 5 bases at J, with 17 bases between. The CDR3 nucleotides are TGTGCCAGCAGCTCCGGGACCGCGGGATGGGAGACCCAGTACTTC. This encodes CASSSGTAGWETQYF.

This chain links TRBV6-6 with TRBJ2-7; perhaps TRBD2 as D (6 bases). Germline CDR1 reads MNHNY; CDR2 reads SVGAGI (reference sequence). V was clipped by 10 bases and J by 7 bases, with 20 bases between them. CDR3 length equals 13 residues. The CDR3 loop reads CAISPEGFGEQYF. DNA of the CDR3: TGTGCCATCTCCCCGGAGGGGTTTGGGGAGCAGTACTTC.

The V call is TRBV5-1, the J call TRBJ2-1; TRBD1 or TRBD2 may be the D gene (5 bases each). The CDR3 totals 16 residues. V dropped 3 bases and J dropped 7 bases, with 20 bases sitting between them. Germline loops: CDR1 SGHRS, CDR2 YFSETQ. The CDR3 nucleotides are TGCGCCAGCAGCTGGACCTCTCTCGGGACGCCGAATGAGCAGTTCTTC. It encodes CASSWTSLGTPNEQFF.

The chain links TRBV27 to TRBJ2-6; possible D gene TRBD2, 7 bases. The CDR3 consists of 21 residues. The germline V gene encodes CDR1 MNHEY and CDR2 SMNVEV (reference sequence). V was shortened by 2 bases and J by 5 bases, with 28 bases between the two germline ends. The CDR3 here is CASSLRRREGHPGIWANVLTF. CDR3 DNA sequence: TGTGCCAGCAGTTTAAGGAGGAGGGAGGGACACCCGGGAATCTGGGCCAACGTCCTGACTTTC. The variable domain in full, completed from reference TRBV27 and TRBJ2-6, reads EAQVTQNPRYLITVTGKKLTVTCSQNMNHEYMSWYRQDPGLGLRQIYYSMNVEVTDKGDVPEGYKVSRKEKRNFPLILESPSPNQTSLYFCASSLRRREGHPGIWANVLTFGAGSRLTVL.

This clone appeared a few times. The chain links TRBV6-5 to TRBJ1-3, with D tentatively TRBD1 (5 bases). The germline gives CDR1 MNHEY, CDR2 SVGAGI. This CDR3 is 13 amino acids long. V gave up 8 bases and J gave up 2 bases, with 10 bases separating them. CDR3 amino acids: CASFGGAGNTIYF. The CDR3 region has the DNA TGTGCCAGCTTCGGGGGGGCTGGAAACACCATATATTTT.

This clone was seen just once. This chain links TRBV7-3 with TRBJ2-5; D gene uncertain. The CDR3 is 16 residues long. V gave up 4 bases and J gave up 3 bases, with 18 bases separating them. Per germline, CDR1 SGHTA and CDR2 FQGTGA. The CDR3 loop reads CASSSLDRFSEETQYF. CDR3 sequence (DNA): TGTGCCAGCAGCTCACTTGATAGGTTTTCGGAAGAGACCCAGTACTTC.

J is TRBJ1-3 and V is TRBV27; the D gene is possibly TRBD1 (5 bases). The CDR3 has 18 residues. V was shortened by 5 bases and J by 0 bases, with 20 bases between the two germline ends. Germline CDR1 reads MNHEY; CDR2 reads SMNVEV (reference sequence). CDR3 amino acids: CASSGSAQGFFSGNTIYF. The CDR3 DNA is TGTGCCAGCAGTGGGTCAGCGCAGGGTTTCTTCTCTGGAAACACCATATATTTT.

V gene TRBV28 combines with J gene TRBJ2-7; D is perhaps TRBD1 (5 bases). The CDR3 is 14 residues long. The germline V gene encodes CDR1 MDHEN and CDR2 SYDVKM. The germline V and J ends were trimmed by 8 bases and 6 bases, with 20 bases remaining between them. The CDR3: CASWGWQGRGEQYF. The CDR3 DNA sequence: TGTGCCAGCTGGGGATGGCAGGGAAGAGGCGAGCAGTACTTC.

V is TRBV2 and J is TRBJ2-3, with 9 bases that match TRBD2. The CDR3 spans 18 residues. Germline values: CDR1 SNHLY, CDR2 FYNNEI. The V segment lost 6 bases and the J segment 9 bases; nucleotides outside the gene matches: 22. The CDR3 DNA reads as TGTGCCAGCAGCTCCCCTGGGGTAGCGGGAGTGGGGCGTGTCACGCAGTATTTT. This gives the protein CASSSPGVAGVGRVTQYF.

The rearrangement links TRBV9 to TRBJ2-5; 8 bases agree with TRBD1. Germline trimming cut 3 bases from V and 7 bases from J; bases unmatched to any gene: 8. This CDR3 is built from 14 residues. Looked up from germline, CDR1 is SGDLS and CDR2 is YYNGEE. The CDR3 reads CASSADRGHGTQYF. The DNA of the CDR3 is TGTGCCAGCAGCGCAGACAGGGGCCACGGGACCCAGTACTTC.

This clone was seen a single time. The chain combines TRBV7-9 with TRBJ2-7; TRBD1 matches 7 bases. Per the germline V gene, CDR1 is SEHNR and CDR2 is FQNEAQ (reference sequence). Unmatched junction bases numbered 11, after V lost 5 bases and J lost 4 bases. CDR3 size: 15 residues. The CDR3 here is CASSLSGTELYEQYF. In DNA, the CDR3 is TGTGCCAGCAGCCTATCCGGGACAGAGTTATACGAGCAGTACTTC.

The V call is TRBV29-1, the J call TRBJ2-7; 7 nucleotides align to TRBD2. The V and J ends lost 4 bases and 0 bases, in that order; junction bases with no gene match: 9. In germline, CDR1 is SQVTM, CDR2 ANQGSEA. CDR3 length: 15 residues. The CDR3 DNA is TGCAGCGTTGTGCGGTCGGCGGGAGCCTCCTACGAGCAGTACTTC. Its protein is CSVVRSAGASYEQYF.

The chain recombines TRBV5-6 with TRBJ2-2; D unresolved. The length of the CDR3 is 14 residues. Trimming cost V 1 base and J 1 base, with 5 bases left between them. Germline lookup yields CDR1 SGHDT and CDR2 YYEEEE. CDR3 DNA: TGTGCCAGCAGCTTGTCCCTGAACACCGGGGAGCTGTTTTTT. It codes for CASSLSLNTGELFF.

The V call is TRBV5-1, the J call TRBJ1-1, with a weak D call TRBD1 (5 bases). This CDR3 is built from 12 residues. Per germline, CDR1 SGHRS and CDR2 YFSETQ. The V gene lost 1 base and the J gene lost 5 bases, with 6 bases spanning the gap. This CDR3 is CASSLRGTEAFF. In nucleotides, the CDR3 is TGCGCCAGCAGCTTGAGGGGAACTGAAGCTTTCTTT.

The V gene is TRBV7-8, the J gene TRBJ2-2; D may match TRBD1 or TRBD2 (5 bases each). This CDR3 has 13 residues. Trimming took off 5 bases at V and 4 bases at J, with 8 bases between the two ends. Germline V gives CDR1 SGHVS, CDR2 FQNEAQ. The CDR3 sequence: CASSVRGTGELFF. CDR3 DNA: TGTGCCAGCAGCGTGAGGGGCACCGGGGAGCTGTTTTTT.

This clone was found once. J is TRBJ2-7 and V is TRBV18, with 10 bases identical to TRBD2. V was clipped by 6 bases and J by 3 bases; unmatched bases: 11. CDR1 and CDR2 from the germline V gene are KGHSH and LQKENI. This CDR3 is 16 amino acids long. The CDR3 reads CASSFSGRLEVYEQYF. Here the CDR3 DNA reads TGTGCCAGCTCTTTTAGCGGGAGGCTGGAGGTCTACGAGCAGTACTTC.

CDR3 loop: CASGLVVAGVNNEQFF. The CDR3 nucleotides are TGTGCTAGTGGTTTGGTGGTAGCGGGAGTTAACAATGAGCAGTTCTTC. V and J are TRBV12-5 and TRBJ2-1; 9 nucleotides align to TRBD2. Germline V lookup: CDR1 LGHNT, CDR2 FRNRAP. This CDR3 contains 16 residues. Trimming took 0 bases from V and 5 from J; bases not matched to a gene: 5.

This clone appeared once. This chain uses TRBV27 with TRBJ2-7; perhaps TRBD1 as D (6 bases). The CDR3 sequence is 13 residues long. Germline V gene lookup returns CDR1 MNHEY and CDR2 SMNVEV (reference sequence). V lost 6 bases and J lost 2, with 11 bases in between. The chain's CDR3 is CASRRDTTYEQYF. Here the CDR3 DNA reads TGTGCCAGCAGACGGGACACTACCTACGAGCAGTACTTC.

This chain connects TRBV11-2 to TRBJ2-3; no firm D call. The CDR3 has 12 residues. Germline CDR1 reads SGHAT; CDR2 reads FQNNGV. V was trimmed by 7 bases and J by 2 bases, leaving 7 bases between them. The CDR3 is CASTTYTDTQYF. The CDR3 nucleotides read TGTGCCAGCACCACCTACACAGATACGCAGTATTTT.

The chain combines TRBV27 with TRBJ2-1; 12 nucleotides align to TRBD2. CDR1 and CDR2 (germline): MNHEY, SMNVEV (reference sequence). The CDR3 is made up of 17 amino acids. Unmatched junction bases numbered 12, after V lost 5 bases and J lost 7 bases. The CDR3 DNA reads TGTGCCAGCAGTCCCCACGCCCTAGCGGGAGGGCCGAATGAGCAGTTCTTC. Amino acid sequence: CASSPHALAGGPNEQFF.

This clone was counted a single time. The rearrangement joins TRBV14 to TRBJ1-4; no reliable D call. V gave up 8 bases and J gave up 7 bases, with 11 bases separating them. The V gene's germline CDR1 is SGHDN and CDR2 FVKESK. This CDR3 region has 12 residues. Written as DNA, the CDR3 is TGTGCCAGCGGTCCAACGGGTGAAAAACTGTTTTTT. Residues: CASGPTGEKLFF.

The V gene is TRBV5-6, the J gene TRBJ2-2; no clear D gene. Trimming took off 4 bases at V and 4 bases at J, with 5 bases between the two ends. The CDR3 has 12 residues. Germline CDR1 reads SGHDT; CDR2 reads YYEEEE. The CDR3 bases are TGTGCCAGCAGCAGGGCCACCGGGGAGCTGTTTTTT. Its translation: CASSRATGELFF. Complete variable domain (other parts from reference TRBV5-6 and TRBJ2-2): DAGVTQSPTHLIKTRGQQVTLRCSPKSGHDTVSWYQQALGQGPQFIFQYYEEEERQRGNFPDRFSGHQFPNYSSELNVNALLLGDSALYLCASSRATGELFFGEGSRLTVL.

This clone was observed once. The J gene is TRBJ2-1, the V gene TRBV5-1; 8 bases line up with TRBD1. The V segment lost 4 bases and the J segment 4 bases; nucleotides outside the gene matches: 10. Germline V gives CDR1 SGHRS, CDR2 YFSETQ. This CDR3 is built from 16 residues. The CDR3 coding sequence is TGCGCCAGCAGCGTCGGACAGGGATCGTGGTACAATGAGCAGTTCTTC. Translating gives CASSVGQGSWYNEQFF.

The CDR3 here is CAYGQGRHQPQHF. The DNA for the CDR3 is TGTGCCTACGGACAGGGACGCCATCAGCCCCAGCATTTT. The rearrangement links TRBV30 to TRBJ1-5; TRBD1 aligns across 8 bases. From germline, CDR1 is GTSNPN and CDR2 SVGIG (reference sequence). The CDR3 is 13 residues long. The junction had 7 bases not matched to a gene; V was cut back by 7 bases and J by 5 bases.